The 28 T cell receptor beta chains reported below all come from one sample, sequenced in a study of shared clonotypes between healthy human individuals. TCRdb keeps only in-frame clones here, not all; method: immunoSEQ multiplex PCR. Found here are about 2.4 million clones, roughly 92% of them singletons; the top ten hold more than 0.12%. The material sequenced was naive CD4+ T cells sorted from blood. The sample's subset: CD45RA+ positively selected. The receptors originated from a man between 18 and 29 years old in good health.

The chain carries TRBV28 and TRBJ2-5; the D call may be TRBD1 or TRBD2 (5 bases each). Germline V gene sequence: CDR1 MDHEN, CDR2 SYDVKM. There are 17 residues in the CDR3. Trimming shortened V by 7 bases and J by 1 base, and 22 bases separated the two germline ends. The CDR3 DNA reads as TGTGCCAGCACCTTGGGGGTGATGTGGGGTCCCCAAGAGACCCAGTACTTC. Translating gives CASTLGVMWGPQETQYF.

A single count supports this clone. The genes are TRBV7-9 and TRBJ2-7; D may be TRBD2 (5 bases). CDR1 is SEHNR, CDR2 FQNEAQ, per germline (reference sequence). V was trimmed by 1 base and J by 1 base, leaving 8 bases between them. This CDR3 contains 14 residues. CDR3: CASSLVEGSYEQYF. The CDR3 DNA reads as TGTGCCAGCAGCTTAGTTGAGGGTTCCTACGAGCAGTACTTC.

This clone was observed a single time. Other nucleotide sequences from this sample produce the same CDR3. The CDR3, as DNA: TGTGCCAGCAGCTTGAGGGTAGGCGAGCAGTACTTC. Encoded protein: CASSLRVGEQYF. The V and J genes are TRBV7-2 and TRBJ2-7; tentative D call: TRBD2 (5 bases). V lost 3 bases and J 6 bases, leaving 9 bases between the germline ends. Per the germline V gene, CDR1 is SGHTA and CDR2 is FQGNSA. The CDR3 is 12 amino acids.

V is TRBV5-1 and J is TRBJ2-5, with a tentative D call TRBD2 (6 bases). The germline gives CDR1 SGHRS, CDR2 YFSETQ. Trimming left V 2 bases short and J 1 base short, with 12 bases between. The CDR3 loop spans 15 amino acids. CDR3 coding DNA: TGCGCCAGCAGCTTTAGCGGTTCTATCCAAGAGACCCAGTACTTC. This encodes CASSFSGSIQETQYF.

The V and J genes are TRBV5-6 and TRBJ1-1; maybe TRBD1 (5 bases). CDR3 length: 16 residues. From germline, CDR1 is SGHDT and CDR2 YYEEEE. Trimming removed 0 bases from V and 10 bases from J, with 22 bases in between. CDR3 residues: CASSLVGQGGEQRAFF. CDR3 coding DNA: TGTGCCAGCAGCTTGGTAGGTCAGGGTGGGGAACAACGAGCTTTCTTT.

The chain employs TRBV9 and TRBJ2-7; maybe TRBD2 (6 bases). The germline CDR1 and CDR2 sequences are SGDLS and YYNGEE. The length of the CDR3 is 14 residues. The V end lost 3 bases, the J end lost 2 bases, and 12 bases lay between the germline ends. CDR3 protein: CASSEGGQTYEQYF. CDR3 coding DNA: TGTGCCAGCAGCGAAGGAGGGCAGACCTACGAGCAGTACTTC.

As for this clone: Within the sample, other DNA sequences also encode this same CDR3. This chain connects TRBV25-1 to TRBJ1-3; D unclear. The CDR3 sequence is 12 residues long. Germline values: CDR1 MGHDK, CDR2 SYGVNS. The V end was cut by 9 bases, the J end by 1 base, with 7 bases between. The DNA of the CDR3 is TGTGCCAGTAGGAGTTCTGGAAACACCATATATTTT. It translates to CASRSSGNTIYF.

The chain uses TRBV12-5 and TRBJ1-5; 11 bases line up with TRBD1. The CDR3 has 19 amino acids. Germline V gives CDR1 LGHNT, CDR2 FRNRAP. V lost 0 bases and J lost 2; bases outside the gene matches: 9. CDR3 amino acids: CASGLVGTGGEDGNQPQHF. Written as DNA, the CDR3 is TGTGCTAGTGGTTTGGTCGGGACAGGGGGAGAGGATGGCAATCAGCCCCAGCATTTT.

Turning to this clone: Within the sample, other DNA sequences also encode this same CDR3. The gene calls are TRBV28 and TRBJ2-7; TRBD2 is a possible D gene (6 bases). V was trimmed by 3 bases and J by 7 bases, leaving 10 bases between them. The CDR3 has 12 amino acids. The germline gives CDR1 MDHEN, CDR2 SYDVKM. CDR3 nucleotides: TGTGCCAGCAGTTTTGGGAGGAATGAGCAGTACTTC. Its translation: CASSFGRNEQYF. Variable domain in full (rest from reference TRBV28 and TRBJ2-7): DVKVTQSSRYLVKRTGEKVFLECVQDMDHENMFWYRQDPGLGLRLIYFSYDVKMKEKGDIPEGYSVSREKKERFSLILESASTNQTSMYLCASSFGRNEQYFGPGTRLTVT.

The V and J genes are TRBV18 and TRBJ1-2; a weak D match, TRBD1 (5 bases). Trimming cost V 4 bases and J 3 bases, with 6 bases left between them. Per germline, CDR1 KGHSH and CDR2 LQKENI. CDR3 size: 12 residues. CDR3 nucleotides: TGTGCCAGCTCACAGGGGCACTATGGCTACACCTTC. Translating gives CASSQGHYGYTF.

The rearrangement uses TRBV29-1 and TRBJ2-7; TRBD1 matches at 8 bases. The V gene end was trimmed by 6 bases and the J gene end by 0 bases; junction bases not matched to a gene: 4. Germline assignment: CDR1 SQVTM and CDR2 ANQGSEA. The CDR3 totals 13 residues. The CDR3 DNA sequence: TGCAGCGTGCCGACAGGGGACTCCTACGAGCAGTACTTC. This translates into CSVPTGDSYEQYF.

This chain connects TRBV2 to TRBJ2-2; 9 nucleotides agree with TRBD1. The CDR3 loop spans 14 amino acids. The V and J ends lost 6 bases and 8 bases, in that order; junction bases with no gene match: 7. Germline CDR1 and CDR2: SNHLY and FYNNEI. The CDR3 region has the DNA TGTGCCAGCAGAGACGGGACAGGGCTGGGGGAGCTGTTTTTT. This codes for CASRDGTGLGELFF.

V usage is TRBV6-1 and J usage is TRBJ1-2, with TRBD1 matching over 7 bases. The CDR3 is 13 residues long. V was pared by 8 bases and J by 8 bases, with 11 bases of the junction left unmatched. Germline V gene lookup returns CDR1 MNHNS and CDR2 SASEGT. The CDR3 DNA sequence: TGTGCCAGCGTTGGACAGGAAGGCCGGGGCTACACCTTC. Amino acid sequence: CASVGQEGRGYTF.

The rearrangement links TRBV28 to TRBJ2-5; D uncertain. Germline loops: CDR1 MDHEN, CDR2 SYDVKM. The CDR3 is made up of 15 amino acids. V gave up 1 base and J gave up 7 bases, with 16 bases separating them. The DNA of the CDR3 is TGTGCCAGCAGTTTATTCGGAGCCAATCGGCCGACCCAGTACTTC. Translation: CASSLFGANRPTQYF.

The genes are TRBV5-1 and TRBJ2-7; TRBD1 agrees at 9 bases. Unmatched junction bases numbered 3, after V lost 2 bases and J lost 0 bases. Germline values: CDR1 SGHRS, CDR2 YFSETQ. CDR3 length: 15 residues. The CDR3 sequence is CASSLTGGPSYEQYF. The DNA of the CDR3 is TGCGCCAGCAGCTTAACAGGGGGCCCCTCCTACGAGCAGTACTTC.

This chain joins TRBV11-3 and TRBJ2-2; D is uncertain. Germline CDR1 and CDR2: SGHNT and YENEEA. The V end was cut by 5 bases, the J end by 5 bases, with 9 bases between. The CDR3 is made up of 13 amino acids. CDR3 region: CASSEKRTGELFF. CDR3 in DNA: TGTGCCAGCAGCGAAAAAAGGACCGGGGAGCTGTTTTTT.

The genes are TRBV6-1 and TRBJ1-4, with a weak D call TRBD1 (6 bases). With 6 bases removed from V and 7 bases from J, the gap between germline ends came to 15 bases. Germline V gene data show CDR1 as MNHNS and CDR2 as SASEGT. The CDR3 has 14 residues. The DNA for the CDR3 is TGTGCCAGCAGGTCAGGGGCCTGGGGTGAAAAACTGTTTTTT. Amino acids: CASRSGAWGEKLFF.

J is TRBJ2-3 and V is TRBV7-2; 8 nucleotides line up with TRBD2. The germline V gene encodes CDR1 SGHTA and CDR2 FQGNSA. This CDR3 is built from 14 residues. The V gene end was trimmed by 6 bases and the J gene end by 2 bases; junction bases not matched to a gene: 4. In nucleotides, the CDR3 is TGTGCCAGCAGAGCGGGGGCCCACACAGATACGCAGTATTTT. This codes for CASRAGAHTDTQYF. Full variable domain (remainder filled in from reference TRBV7-2 and TRBJ2-3): GAGVSQSPSNKVTEKGKDVELRCDPISGHTALYWYRQSLGQGLEFLIYFQGNSAPDKSGLPSDRFSAERTGGSVSTLTIQRTQQEDSAVYLCASRAGAHTDTQYFGPGTRLTVL.

This chain connects TRBV6-5 to TRBJ1-1; a possible D gene is TRBD1 (6 bases). CDR1 is MNHEY and CDR2 is SVGAGI in the germline V gene. Deletions cut 6 bases from V and 1 base from J, with 15 bases between. This CDR3 contains 15 residues. CDR3 loop: CASRSAFRGNTEAFF. The CDR3 region has the DNA TGTGCCAGCAGGTCCGCTTTCAGGGGGAACACTGAAGCTTTCTTT.

This clone was seen only once. The chain joins TRBV5-3 to TRBJ1-2; D is unclear. TRBV5-3 is annotated as an ORF whose role is uncertain. The V end was cut by 1 base, the J end by 8 bases, with 9 bases between. The CDR3 sequence is 12 residues long. The CDR3 protein is CARSLLIYGYTF. The CDR3 nucleotides are TGTGCCAGAAGCTTGCTTATCTACGGCTACACCTTC.

The gene calls are TRBV6-5 and TRBJ2-5, with 9 bases fitting TRBD2. The CDR3 runs to 15 residues. The germline V gene has CDR1 MNHEY and CDR2 SVGAGI. V was pared by 6 bases and J by 0 bases, with 5 bases of the junction left unmatched. This CDR3 reads CASRAGGLYQETQYF. In nucleotides, the CDR3 is TGTGCCAGCAGAGCGGGGGGCTTGTACCAAGAGACCCAGTACTTC.

As regards this clone: Within the sample, other DNA sequences also encode this same CDR3. This rearrangement joins TRBV28 to TRBJ1-2, with a tentative D call TRBD1 (5 bases). V was pared by 5 bases and J by 1 base, with 8 bases between. Per germline, CDR1 MDHEN and CDR2 SYDVKM. The CDR3 covers 13 residues. The CDR3 spells CASSPQVNYGYTF. The CDR3 DNA is TGTGCCAGCAGTCCACAGGTTAACTATGGCTACACCTTC.

CDR3: CASSRQGISNQPQHF. CDR3 nucleotides: TGTGCCAGCTCACGACAGGGTATAAGCAATCAGCCCCAGCATTTT. The V and J genes are TRBV18 and TRBJ1-5; TRBD1 matches 7 bases. Germline CDR1 KGHSH, CDR2 LQKENI. Germline trimming cut 4 bases from V and 1 base from J; bases unmatched to any gene: 4. The CDR3 spans 15 residues.

The chain is built from TRBV7-9 and TRBJ1-2; perhaps TRBD1 as D (6 bases). CDR1 and CDR2 from the germline V gene are SEHNR and FQNEAQ (reference sequence). Trimming stripped 0 bases from V and 6 bases from J, with 14 bases between. The CDR3 has 15 amino acids. For the CDR3, the DNA is TGTGCCAGCAGCTTAGCAAGGCAGGGGTACCATGGCTACACCTTC. This sequence encodes CASSLARQGYHGYTF.

The chain couples TRBV6-5 to TRBJ1-5; 7 nucleotides agree with TRBD1. The CDR3 spans 15 residues. J was trimmed by 0 bases and V by 4 bases; bases with no gene match: 3. Germline lookup yields CDR1 MNHEY and CDR2 SVGAGI. In nucleotides, the CDR3 is TGTGCCAGCAGTTGGGGACAGTTTAGCAATCAGCCCCAGCATTTT. It translates to CASSWGQFSNQPQHF.

The V and J genes are TRBV9 and TRBJ2-7, with D unresolved. Germline values: CDR1 SGDLS, CDR2 YYNGEE. Trimming shortened V by 4 bases and J by 3 bases, and 11 bases separated the two germline ends. The CDR3 length is 13 residues. The CDR3 DNA reads as TGTGCCAGCAGCTCAGCCATGGGCTACGAGCAGTACTTC. It specifies CASSSAMGYEQYF.

The chain is built from TRBV5-1 and TRBJ2-3, with D possibly TRBD2 on 6 matching bases. The CDR3 consists of 17 residues. Germline V lookup: CDR1 SGHRS, CDR2 YFSETQ. V shed 2 bases and J shed 0 bases, with 16 bases lying between them. CDR3 in DNA: TGCGCCAGCAGCTTAGATGCGGGGCGACCAAGCACAGATACGCAGTATTTT. This encodes CASSLDAGRPSTDTQYF.

This clone was seen a single time. The chain is built from TRBV5-6 and TRBJ2-5; 8 bases are a match to TRBD2. With 0 bases clipped from V and 7 bases from J, the junction kept 14 bases outside the gene matches. The germline CDR1 and CDR2 sequences are SGHDT and YYEEEE. This CDR3 has 17 residues. CDR3 sequence reads: CASSLEAGESGSGTQYF. CDR3 coding DNA: TGTGCCAGCAGCTTGGAAGCGGGGGAGTCGGGTTCCGGGACCCAGTACTTC.